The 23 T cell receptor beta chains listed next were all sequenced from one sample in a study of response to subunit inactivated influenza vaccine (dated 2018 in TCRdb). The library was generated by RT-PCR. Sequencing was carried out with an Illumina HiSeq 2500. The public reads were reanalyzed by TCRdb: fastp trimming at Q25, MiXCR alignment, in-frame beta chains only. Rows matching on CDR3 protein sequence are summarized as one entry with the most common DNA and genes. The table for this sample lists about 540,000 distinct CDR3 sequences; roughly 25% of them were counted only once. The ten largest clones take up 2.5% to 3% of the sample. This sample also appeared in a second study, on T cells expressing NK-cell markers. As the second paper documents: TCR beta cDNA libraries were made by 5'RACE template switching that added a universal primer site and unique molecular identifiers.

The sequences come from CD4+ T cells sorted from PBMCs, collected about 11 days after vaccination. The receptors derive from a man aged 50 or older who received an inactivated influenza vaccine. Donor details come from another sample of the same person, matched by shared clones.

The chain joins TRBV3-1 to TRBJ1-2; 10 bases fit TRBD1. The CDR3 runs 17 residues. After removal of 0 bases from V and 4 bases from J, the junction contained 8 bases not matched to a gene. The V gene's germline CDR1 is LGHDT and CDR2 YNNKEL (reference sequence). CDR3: CASSQEGTGVGPYGYTF. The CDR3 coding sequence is TGTGCCAGCAGCCAAGAAGGGACAGGGGTCGGACCCTATGGCTACACCTTC.

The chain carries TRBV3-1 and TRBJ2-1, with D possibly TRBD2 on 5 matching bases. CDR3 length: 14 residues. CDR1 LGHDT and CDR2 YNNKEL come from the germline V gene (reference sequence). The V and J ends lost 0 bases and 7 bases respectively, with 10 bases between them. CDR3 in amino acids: CASSQELRENEQFF. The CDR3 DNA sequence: TGTGCCAGCAGCCAAGAATTACGGGAAAATGAGCAGTTCTTC.

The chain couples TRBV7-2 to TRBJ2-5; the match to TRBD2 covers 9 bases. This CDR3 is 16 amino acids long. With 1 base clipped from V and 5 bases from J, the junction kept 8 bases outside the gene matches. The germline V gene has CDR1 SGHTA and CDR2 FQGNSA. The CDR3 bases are TGTGCCAGCAGCTTAGTAGCGGGAGTCGTTGTGGAGACCCAGTACTTC. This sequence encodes CASSLVAGVVVETQYF.

DNA of the CDR3: TGTGCCAGCAGCTTAGATTTACAGGGGGCAGGCTACACCTTC. Its protein is CASSLDLQGAGYTF. The gene calls are TRBV7-9 and TRBJ1-2; 9 bases agree with TRBD1. Germline-derived CDR1 and CDR2 are SEHNR and FQNEAQ (reference sequence). The CDR3 extends over 14 amino acids. V was pared by 1 base and J by 8 bases, with 5 bases of the junction left unmatched.

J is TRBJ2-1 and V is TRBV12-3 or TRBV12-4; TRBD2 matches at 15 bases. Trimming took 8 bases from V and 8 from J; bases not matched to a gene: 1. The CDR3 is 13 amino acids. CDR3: CASGTSGRYEQFF. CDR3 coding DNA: TGTGCCAGCGGGACTAGCGGGAGGTATGAGCAGTTCTTC.

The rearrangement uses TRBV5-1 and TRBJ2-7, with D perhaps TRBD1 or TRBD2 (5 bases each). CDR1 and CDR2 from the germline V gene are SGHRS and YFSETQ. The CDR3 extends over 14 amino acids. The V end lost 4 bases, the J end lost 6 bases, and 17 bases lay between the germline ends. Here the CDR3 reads CASSPISGPSEQYF. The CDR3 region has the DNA TGCGCCAGCAGCCCCATTTCGGGGCCCTCCGAGCAGTACTTC.

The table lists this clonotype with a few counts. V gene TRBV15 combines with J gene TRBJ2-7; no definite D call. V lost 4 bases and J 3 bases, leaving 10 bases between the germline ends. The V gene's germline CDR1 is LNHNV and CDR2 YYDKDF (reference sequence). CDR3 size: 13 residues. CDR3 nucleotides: TGTGCCACCAGCAAGGACGGTTTCTACGAGCAGTACTTC. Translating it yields CATSKDGFYEQYF.

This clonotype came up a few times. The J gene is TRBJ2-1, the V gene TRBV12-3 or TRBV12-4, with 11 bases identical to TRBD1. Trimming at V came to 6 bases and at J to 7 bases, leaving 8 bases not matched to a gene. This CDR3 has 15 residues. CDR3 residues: CASRPGQGVRNEQFF. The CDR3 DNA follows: TGTGCCAGCAGGCCGGGACAGGGGGTGAGAAATGAGCAGTTCTTC.

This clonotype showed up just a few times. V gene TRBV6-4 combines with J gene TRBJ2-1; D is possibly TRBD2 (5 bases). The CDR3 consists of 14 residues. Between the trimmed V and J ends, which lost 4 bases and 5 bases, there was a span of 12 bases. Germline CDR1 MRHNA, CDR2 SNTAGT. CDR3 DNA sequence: TGTGCCAGCAGTGTGGCCGGGATACACAATGAGCAGTTCTTC. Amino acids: CASSVAGIHNEQFF.

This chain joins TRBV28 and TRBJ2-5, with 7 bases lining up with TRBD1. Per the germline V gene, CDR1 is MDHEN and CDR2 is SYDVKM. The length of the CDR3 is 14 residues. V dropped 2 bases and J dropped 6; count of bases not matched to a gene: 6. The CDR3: CASSLGGQPQTQYF. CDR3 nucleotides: TGTGCCAGCAGTTTAGGGGGACAGCCCCAGACCCAGTACTTC. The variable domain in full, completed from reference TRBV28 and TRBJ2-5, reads DVKVTQSSRYLVKRTGEKVFLECVQDMDHENMFWYRQDPGLGLRLIYFSYDVKMKEKGDIPEGYSVSREKKERFSLILESASTNQTSMYLCASSLGGQPQTQYFGPGTRLLVL.

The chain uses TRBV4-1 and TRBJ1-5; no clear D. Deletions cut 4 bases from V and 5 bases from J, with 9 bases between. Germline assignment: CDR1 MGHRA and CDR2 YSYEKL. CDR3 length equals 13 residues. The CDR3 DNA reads TGCGCCAGCAGCCCCGCGGCCGATCAGCCCCAGCATTTT. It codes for CASSPAADQPQHF.

This CDR3 is CSAGVSGSTYEQYF. The CDR3 region has the DNA TGCAGTGCCGGCGTCTCGGGATCTACCTACGAGCAGTACTTC. The rearrangement joins TRBV20-1 to TRBJ2-7; maybe TRBD2 (5 bases). The CDR3 is 14 amino acids. Germline V CDR1 and CDR2: DFQATT, SNEGSKA (reference sequence). Trimming removed 6 bases from V and 2 bases from J, with 17 bases in between.

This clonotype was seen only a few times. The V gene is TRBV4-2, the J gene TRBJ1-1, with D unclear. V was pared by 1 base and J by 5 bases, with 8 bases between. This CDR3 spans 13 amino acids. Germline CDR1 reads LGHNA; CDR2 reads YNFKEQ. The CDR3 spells CASSQAVGTEAFF. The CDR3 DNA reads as TGTGCCAGCAGCCAAGCGGTCGGAACTGAAGCTTTCTTT.

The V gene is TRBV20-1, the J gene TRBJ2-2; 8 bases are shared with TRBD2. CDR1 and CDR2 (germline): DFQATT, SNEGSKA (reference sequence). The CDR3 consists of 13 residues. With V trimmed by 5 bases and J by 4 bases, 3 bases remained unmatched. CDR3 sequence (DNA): TGCAGTGCTCCGGGGGGGGGCACCGGGGAGCTGTTTTTT. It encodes CSAPGGGTGELFF.

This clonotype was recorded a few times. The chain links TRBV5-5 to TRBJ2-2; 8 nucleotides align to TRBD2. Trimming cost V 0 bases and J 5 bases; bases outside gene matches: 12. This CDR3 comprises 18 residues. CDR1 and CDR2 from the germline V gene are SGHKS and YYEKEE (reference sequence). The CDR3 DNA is TGTGCCAGCAGCTTGGTCTGGGGAGCGGGAGCGGGTACCGGGGAGCTGTTTTTT. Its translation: CASSLVWGAGAGTGELFF.

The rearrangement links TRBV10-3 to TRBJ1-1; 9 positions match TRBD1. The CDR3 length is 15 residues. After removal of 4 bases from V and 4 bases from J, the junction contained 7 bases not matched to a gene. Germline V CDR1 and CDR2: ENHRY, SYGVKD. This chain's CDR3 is CAISGPGQGFTEAFF. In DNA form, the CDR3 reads TGTGCCATCAGTGGCCCGGGACAGGGATTCACTGAAGCTTTCTTT.

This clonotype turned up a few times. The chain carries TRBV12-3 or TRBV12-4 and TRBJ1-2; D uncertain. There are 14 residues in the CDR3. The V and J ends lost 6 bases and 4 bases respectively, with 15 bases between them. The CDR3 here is CASSPVERIYGYTF. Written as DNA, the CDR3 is TGTGCCAGCAGCCCTGTGGAACGGATCTATGGCTACACCTTC.

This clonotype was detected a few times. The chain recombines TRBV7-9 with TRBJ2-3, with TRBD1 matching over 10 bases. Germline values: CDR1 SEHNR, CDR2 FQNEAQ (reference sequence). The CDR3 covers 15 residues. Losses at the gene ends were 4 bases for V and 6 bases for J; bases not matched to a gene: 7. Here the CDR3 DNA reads TGTGCCAGCAGCTCTCCGGGACAGGGGATCGATACGCAGTATTTT. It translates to CASSSPGQGIDTQYF.

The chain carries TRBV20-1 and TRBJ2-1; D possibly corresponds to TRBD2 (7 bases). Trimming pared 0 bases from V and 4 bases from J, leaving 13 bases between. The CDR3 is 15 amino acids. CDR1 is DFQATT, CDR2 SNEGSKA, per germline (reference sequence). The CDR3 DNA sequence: TGCAGTGCTAGAGATCTTGCGGGGGCATACAATGAGCAGTTCTTC. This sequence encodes CSARDLAGAYNEQFF.

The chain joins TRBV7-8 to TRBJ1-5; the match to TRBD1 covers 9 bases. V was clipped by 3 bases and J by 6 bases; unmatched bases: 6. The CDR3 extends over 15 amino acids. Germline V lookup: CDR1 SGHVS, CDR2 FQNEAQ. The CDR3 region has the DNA TGTGCCAGCAGCTTTAGGGGGACAGGGAGTCAGCCCCAGCATTTT. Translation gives CASSFRGTGSQPQHF.

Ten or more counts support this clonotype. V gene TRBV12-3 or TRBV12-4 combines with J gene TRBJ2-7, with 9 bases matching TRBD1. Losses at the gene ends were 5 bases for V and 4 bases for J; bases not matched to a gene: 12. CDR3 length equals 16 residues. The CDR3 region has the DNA TGTGCCAGCAGTGCCGGGACAGGGAGCAAAATTTACGAGCAGTACTTC. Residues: CASSAGTGSKIYEQYF.

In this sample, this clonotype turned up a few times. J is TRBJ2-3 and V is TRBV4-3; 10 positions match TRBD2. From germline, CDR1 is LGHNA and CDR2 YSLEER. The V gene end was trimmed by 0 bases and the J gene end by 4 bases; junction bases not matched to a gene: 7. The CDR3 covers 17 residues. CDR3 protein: CASSQDLGLAGADTQYF. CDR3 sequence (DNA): TGCGCCAGCAGCCAAGATTTGGGCCTAGCGGGGGCAGATACGCAGTATTTT.

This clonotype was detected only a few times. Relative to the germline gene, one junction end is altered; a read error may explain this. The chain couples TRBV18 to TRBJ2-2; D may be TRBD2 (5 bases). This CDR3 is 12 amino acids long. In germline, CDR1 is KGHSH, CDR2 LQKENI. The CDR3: CATRGNTGELFF. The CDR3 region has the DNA TGCGCTACACGGGGGAACACCGGGGAGCTGTTTTTT.